One and the same sample provided the 9 T cell receptor beta chains below, sequenced in a study of blood T cell repertoires in COVID-19. Repertoires were generated with immunoSEQ multiplex PCR, while TCRdb's copy carries only in-frame clones and drops some. Of over 12,000 clones listed, roughly 86% were seen once; the top ten hold 17%. The sequenced material came from peripheral blood. The receptors derive from a human donor in a cohort sampled during active COVID-19.

The V and J genes are TRBV2 and TRBJ2-7, with D uncertain. Trimming took off 6 bases at V and 2 bases at J, with 11 bases between the two ends. CDR1 is SNHLY and CDR2 is FYNNEI in the germline V gene. The CDR3 is 13 amino acids. In DNA, the CDR3 is TGTGCCAGCAGCACAATGCGGACCTACGAGCAGTACTTC. Translating gives CASSTMRTYEQYF. The whole variable domain, filled in from reference TRBV2 and TRBJ2-7, reads EPEVTQTPSHQVTQMGQEVILRCVPISNHLYFYWYRQILGQKVEFLVSFYNNEISEKSEIFDDQFSVERPDGSNFTLKIRSTKLEDSAMYFCASSTMRTYEQYFGPGTRLTVT.

The chain joins TRBV7-3 to TRBJ1-2; D remains ambiguous. CDR1 and CDR2 from the germline V gene are SGHTA and FQGTGA. V shed 0 bases and J shed 0 bases, with 8 bases lying between them. This CDR3 has 15 residues. This CDR3 is CASSLTGETNYGYTF. The CDR3 DNA follows: TGTGCCAGCAGCTTAACCGGGGAAACTAACTATGGCTACACCTTC.

The rearrangement uses TRBV6-4 and TRBJ2-3, with 14 bases that match TRBD2. The germline V gene encodes CDR1 MRHNA and CDR2 SNTAGT. V was clipped by 5 bases and J by 4 bases; unmatched bases: 5. CDR3 length equals 16 residues. The CDR3 reads CASSRTSGGSADTQYF. For the CDR3, the DNA is TGTGCCAGCAGTAGGACTAGCGGGGGGTCCGCAGATACGCAGTATTTT.

The rearrangement uses TRBV2 and TRBJ1-1, with 9 bases identical to TRBD1. The ends lost 6 bases at V and 5 bases at J; junction bases unmatched: 7. The germline V gene encodes CDR1 SNHLY and CDR2 FYNNEI. The CDR3 has 14 amino acids. The CDR3 region has the DNA TGTGCCAGCAGCCCGACAGGGGGGGAGACTGAAGCTTTCTTT. It codes for CASSPTGGETEAFF.

The chain is built from TRBV10-1 and TRBJ2-1; D possibly corresponds to TRBD1 (5 bases). This CDR3 contains 14 residues. The germline CDR1 and CDR2 sequences are WNHNN and SYGVQD (reference sequence). The V and J ends lost 8 bases and 1 base respectively, with 12 bases between them. CDR3 sequence: CASPDTASYNEQFF. In DNA, the CDR3 is TGCGCCAGCCCGGACACCGCTTCCTACAATGAGCAGTTCTTC.

This chain links TRBV12-3 or TRBV12-4 with TRBJ1-4; tentative D call: TRBD1 (5 bases). The CDR3 totals 12 residues. The ends were cut back, 7 bases at V and 7 bases at J, with 10 bases in the middle. CDR3 sequence: CASKRGGEKLFF. The CDR3 region has the DNA TGTGCCAGCAAGAGGGGAGGTGAAAAACTGTTTTTT.

The chain recombines TRBV6-5 with TRBJ2-3; TRBD2 might be the D (6 bases). Trimming took 3 bases from V and 4 from J, leaving 14 bases between them. Germline V gene lookup returns CDR1 MNHEY and CDR2 SVGAGI. This CDR3 has 15 residues. The CDR3 DNA sequence: TGTGCCAGCAGTTATACTCGAGGGGAGGCAGATACGCAGTATTTT. Translating gives CASSYTRGEADTQYF.

The chain joins TRBV2 to TRBJ2-7; the D gene is possibly TRBD1 (6 bases). V was clipped by 2 bases and J by 4 bases, with 15 bases between them. The CDR3 is 15 residues long. The germline V gene encodes CDR1 SNHLY and CDR2 FYNNEI. The CDR3 DNA is TGTGCCAGCAGTGAAACGGAAACAGGGAAATACGAGCAGTACTTC. The encoded protein is CASSETETGKYEQYF.

V usage is TRBV18 and J usage is TRBJ1-2, with no clear D. Germline assignment: CDR1 KGHSH and CDR2 LQKENI. Trimming shortened V by 3 bases and J by 4 bases, and 12 bases separated the two germline ends. The CDR3 has 14 amino acids. The CDR3 bases are TGTGCCAGCTCACCCCCCCAGAACCCCTATGGCTACACCTTC. This codes for CASSPPQNPYGYTF.